A single sample is the source of the 19 T cell receptor beta chains below, sequenced in a study of control samples from healthy donors and cancer patients. Assay: immunoSEQ multiplex PCR; the TCRdb copy retains only in-frame clones and omits some. The sample records about 39,000 clones, around four fifths being singletons. Sequences were obtained from PBMCs. All receptors come from a woman aged 60-75 years with lung cancer.

The chain couples TRBV7-3 to TRBJ2-5; D call uncertain. The CDR3 has 14 residues. Trimming took 4 bases from V and 5 from J, leaving 14 bases between them. Germline V gene sequence: CDR1 SGHTA, CDR2 FQGTGA. In DNA form, the CDR3 reads TGTGCCAGCAGCTCTACTCCGGGCAGCGAGACCCAGTACTTC. Translated: CASSSTPGSETQYF. The complete variable domain, with remaining parts taken from reference TRBV7-3 and TRBJ2-5, reads GAGVSQTPSNKVTEKGKYVELRCDPISGHTALYWYRQSLGQGPEFLIYFQGTGAADDSGLPNDRFFAVRPEGSVSTLKIQRTERGDSAVYLCASSSTPGSETQYFGPGTRLLVL.

The chain is built from TRBV5-1 and TRBJ2-3; D not resolved. CDR3 length: 14 residues. Germline CDR1 SGHRS, CDR2 YFSETQ. The ends were cut back, 4 bases at V and 4 bases at J, with 13 bases in the middle. CDR3 amino acids: CASSEKGLPDTQYF. The DNA of the CDR3 is TGCGCCAGCAGCGAGAAGGGTCTCCCAGATACGCAGTATTTT.

The chain couples TRBV5-1 to TRBJ1-2, with D unresolved. V gave up 5 bases and J gave up 5 bases, with 16 bases separating them. Germline CDR1 is SGHRS and CDR2 is YFSETQ. The CDR3 has 14 residues. Written as DNA, the CDR3 is TGCGCCAGCAGTTTAGGCAGTTTCGGATATGGCTACACCTTC. The encoded protein is CASSLGSFGYGYTF.

In this sample, this clone turned up once. The V call is TRBV19, the J call TRBJ1-6; D ambiguous. V shed 6 bases and J shed 5 bases, with 8 bases lying between them. There are 13 residues in the CDR3. The V gene's germline CDR1 is LNHDA and CDR2 SQIVND (reference sequence). CDR3 region: CASRPLDNSPLHF. Here the CDR3 DNA reads TGTGCCAGTAGGCCACTCGATAATTCACCCCTCCACTTT.

The CDR3 region is CASSLWKRGGLYEQYF. The CDR3, as DNA: TGTGCCAGCAGCTTGTGGAAGCGAGGGGGTCTCTACGAGCAGTACTTC. The chain combines TRBV5-5 with TRBJ2-7; D possibly corresponds to TRBD1 (6 bases). V was shortened by 1 base and J by 3 bases, with 17 bases between the two germline ends. The CDR3 spans 16 residues. Germline V gene sequence: CDR1 SGHKS, CDR2 YYEKEE (reference sequence).

V is TRBV19 and J is TRBJ2-3; 7 positions agree with TRBD2. V dropped 3 bases and J dropped 1; count of bases not matched to a gene: 7. The CDR3 is 16 residues long. Germline V gene lookup returns CDR1 LNHDA and CDR2 SQIVND (reference sequence). The CDR3 loop is CASSIWGGLGTDTQYF. CDR3 bases: TGTGCCAGTAGTATCTGGGGAGGGCTTGGCACAGATACGCAGTATTTT.

J is TRBJ1-1 and V is TRBV27; maybe TRBD1 (5 bases). Germline loops: CDR1 MNHEY, CDR2 SMNVEV (reference sequence). The ends were cut back, 3 bases at V and 11 bases at J, with 13 bases in the middle. The CDR3 runs to 12 residues. The CDR3 region has the DNA TGTGCCAGCAGTTTGTCTGGGGGAGAGGCTTTCTTT. Translating it yields CASSLSGGEAFF.

The chain carries TRBV5-1 and TRBJ2-5; D possibly corresponds to TRBD2 (6 bases). From germline, CDR1 is SGHRS and CDR2 YFSETQ. This CDR3 spans 15 amino acids. The V and J ends lost 0 bases and 4 bases respectively, with 13 bases between them. The CDR3 loop is CASSLAAGGGETQYF. In DNA, the CDR3 is TGCGCCAGCAGCTTGGCGGCCGGGGGAGGAGAGACCCAGTACTTC.

V and J are TRBV29-1 and TRBJ1-1; weak D call: TRBD1 (5 bases). CDR1 is SQVTM and CDR2 is ANQGSEA in the germline V gene. This CDR3 region has 14 residues. The ends were cut back, 4 bases at V and 0 bases at J, with 12 bases in the middle. The CDR3 DNA follows: TGCAGCGTTGCCAGGGCGGGGATGAACACTGAAGCTTTCTTT. Translation: CSVARAGMNTEAFF.

This clone came up a few times. The genes are TRBV7-2 and TRBJ1-2; D uncertain. V was shortened by 2 bases and J by 4 bases, with 8 bases between the two germline ends. This CDR3 comprises 13 residues. The germline CDR1 and CDR2 sequences are SGHTA and FQGNSA. The CDR3 DNA follows: TGTGCCAGCAGCTTATTCACAGTCTATGGCTACACCTTC. This codes for CASSLFTVYGYTF.

The CDR3 sequence: CASSFGTGIEAFF. The DNA of the CDR3 is TGTGCCAGCAGCTTCGGGACAGGGATAGAAGCTTTCTTT. The rearrangement uses TRBV6-5 and TRBJ1-1; 9 bases map to TRBD1. In germline, CDR1 is MNHEY, CDR2 SVGAGI. V was clipped by 6 bases and J by 8 bases; unmatched bases: 7. The CDR3 consists of 13 residues.

This clone has a handful of counts. The rearrangement links TRBV19 to TRBJ1-1, with 7 bases aligning to TRBD1. V lost 6 bases to trimming and J lost 8 bases; unmatched junction nucleotides: 9. The CDR3 consists of 13 residues. In germline, CDR1 is LNHDA, CDR2 SQIVND (reference sequence). CDR3 DNA: TGTGCCAGTAGGCTCGACAGGGAGCGCGAAGCTTTCTTT. It encodes CASRLDREREAFF. The variable domain in full, with the rest retrieved from reference TRBV19 and TRBJ1-1, is DGGITQSPKYLFRKEGQNVTLSCEQNLNHDAMYWYRQDPGQGLRLIYYSQIVNDFQKGDIAEGYSVSREKKESFPLTVTSAQKNPTAFYLCASRLDREREAFFGQGTRLTVV.

This clone has a handful of counts. This chain links TRBV4-1 with TRBJ2-3; 7 bases are a match to TRBD2. V lost 0 bases to trimming and J lost 3 bases; unmatched junction nucleotides: 3. The germline V gene has CDR1 MGHRA and CDR2 YSYEKL. This CDR3 region has 15 residues. CDR3 DNA: TGCGCCAGCAGCCAAGAAGGGCGGGGGACAGATACGCAGTATTTT. Residues: CASSQEGRGTDTQYF.

The chain's CDR3 is CASSLARTGNTIYF. In DNA, the CDR3 is TGTGCCAGCAGCTTAGCCAGGACTGGAAACACCATATATTTT. This chain connects TRBV7-9 to TRBJ1-3; D ambiguous. The CDR3 extends over 14 amino acids. The germline V gene encodes CDR1 SEHNR and CDR2 FQNEAQ (reference sequence). Trimming removed 0 bases from V and 2 bases from J, with 5 bases in between.

This clone was seen only once. V gene TRBV3-1 (or the pseudogene TRBV3-2) combines with J gene TRBJ2-5; TRBD1 matches at 9 bases. Germline V gene lookup returns CDR1 LGHDT and CDR2 YNNKEL (reference sequence). V shed 3 bases and J 4 bases; nucleotides not matched to a gene: 0. The CDR3 spans 13 residues. CDR3 sequence: CASSQGQGETQYF. The CDR3 DNA reads TGTGCCAGCAGCCAGGGACAGGGAGAGACCCAGTACTTC.

This chain connects TRBV19 to TRBJ1-1; the match to TRBD1 covers 11 bases. This CDR3 spans 16 amino acids. Looked up from germline, CDR1 is LNHDA and CDR2 is SQIVND (reference sequence). With V trimmed by 5 bases and J by 2 bases, 7 bases remained unmatched. CDR3 protein: CASSAGTGGLNTEAFF. DNA for the CDR3: TGTGCCAGTAGTGCGGGGACAGGGGGACTCAACACTGAAGCTTTCTTT.

This chain connects TRBV5-1 to TRBJ2-7, with TRBD1 matching over 8 bases. The V and J ends lost 4 bases and 5 bases, in that order; junction bases with no gene match: 8. Germline V CDR1 and CDR2: SGHRS, YFSETQ. CDR3 length equals 14 residues. The CDR3 here is CASSAGQGANEQYF. The CDR3 coding sequence is TGCGCCAGCAGCGCTGGACAGGGCGCCAACGAGCAGTACTTC.

The chain is built from TRBV18 and TRBJ1-5; TRBD1 might be the D (6 bases). This CDR3 region has 16 residues. Germline CDR1 reads KGHSH; CDR2 reads LQKENI. Trimming removed 3 bases at V and 6 bases at J, with 18 bases between. The CDR3 spells CASSPSGQGSSQPQHF. CDR3 DNA: TGTGCCAGCTCACCGAGTGGGCAGGGGAGTTCTCAGCCCCAGCATTTT.

This chain connects TRBV2 to TRBJ1-2; tentatively, D is TRBD1 (5 bases). From germline, CDR1 is SNHLY and CDR2 FYNNEI. V dropped 10 bases and J dropped 4 bases, with 16 bases sitting between them. The CDR3 is 13 residues long. This CDR3 is CATLGTNSYGYTF. DNA for the CDR3: TGTGCCACCTTAGGGACGAACAGCTATGGCTACACCTTC.